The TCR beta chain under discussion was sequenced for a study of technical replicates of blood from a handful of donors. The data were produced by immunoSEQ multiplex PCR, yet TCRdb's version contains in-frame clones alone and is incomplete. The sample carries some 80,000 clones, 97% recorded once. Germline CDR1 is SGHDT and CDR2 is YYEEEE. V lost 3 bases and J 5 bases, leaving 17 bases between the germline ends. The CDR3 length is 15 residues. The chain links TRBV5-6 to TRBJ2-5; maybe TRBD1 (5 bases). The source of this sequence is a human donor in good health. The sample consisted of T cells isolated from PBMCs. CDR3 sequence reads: CASSSRQQSAETQYF. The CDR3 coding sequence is TGTGCCAGCAGCTCCCGACAGCAATCAGCGGAGACCCAGTACTTC.